One sample yielded the 13 T cell receptor beta chains listed below, sequenced in a study of T cell repertoires in cytomegalovirus infection. Each CDR3 protein is one row after TCRdb ran MiXCR on the reads. The sample lists roughly 280,000 distinct CDR3 sequences; 22% were seen once. No antigens are known for them. Sample: cultured PBMCs, taken from culture after CMV antigen stimulation. These receptors originate from a human donor in good health (CMV status not recorded). Some clones in this sample may be carry-over from other donors' samples.

This clonotype was recorded many times. The chain combines TRBV7-2 with TRBJ2-2, with D perhaps matching TRBD1 (7 bases). Trimming cost V 1 base and J 7 bases, with 13 bases left between them. The CDR3 runs 15 residues. CDR1 is SGHTA, CDR2 FQGNSA, per germline. CDR3: CASSLVPGGNGELFF. In DNA, the CDR3 is TGTGCCAGCAGCTTAGTCCCAGGGGGGAACGGGGAGCTGTTTTTT.

V and J are TRBV28 and TRBJ2-7, with TRBD2 identical over 8 bases. The CDR3 length is 15 residues. The J segment lost 2 bases and the V segment lost 4 bases, leaving 7 bases of the junction unmatched. Germline assignment: CDR1 MDHEN and CDR2 SYDVKM. DNA of the CDR3: TGTGCCAGCAGTTCCGCCACCGGGAGGGCCTACGAGCAGTACTTC. Translating it yields CASSSATGRAYEQYF.

This clonotype was observed a handful of times. This chain connects TRBV27 to TRBJ2-1, with 14 bases that match TRBD2. Trimming cost V 3 bases and J 4 bases; bases outside gene matches: 8. The CDR3 has 18 amino acids. From germline, CDR1 is MNHEY and CDR2 SMNVEV (reference sequence). The CDR3 protein is CASSFLGTSGSGYNEQFF. The CDR3 DNA reads as TGTGCCAGCAGTTTTTTGGGGACTAGCGGGAGCGGGTACAATGAGCAGTTCTTC.

The gene calls are TRBV28 and TRBJ1-4; 7 bases line up with TRBD1. The CDR3 contains 14 residues. V trimming: 2 bases; J trimming: 8 bases; junction bases outside the gene matches: 5. Germline CDR1 reads MDHEN; CDR2 reads SYDVKM. The DNA for the CDR3 is TGTGCCAGCAGTTTAAGGGGGCAGGAGGAAAAACTGTTTTTT. This encodes CASSLRGQEEKLFF.

This clonotype has a handful of counts. The chain joins TRBV19 to TRBJ1-3, with D maybe TRBD1 (6 bases). The CDR3 has 14 residues. Germline CDR1 is LNHDA and CDR2 is SQIVND (reference sequence). Trimming took off 3 bases at V and 4 bases at J, with 10 bases between the two ends. CDR3 nucleotides: TGTGCCAGTAGTATTAGGACAGTCGGAAACACCATATATTTT. Translating it yields CASSIRTVGNTIYF.

This clonotype was recorded many times. The rearrangement joins TRBV6-1 to TRBJ1-2, with TRBD1 identical over 10 bases. The CDR3 is 17 amino acids. The J segment lost 4 bases and the V segment lost 2 bases, leaving 10 bases of the junction unmatched. Germline V CDR1 and CDR2: MNHNS, SASEGT. CDR3 residues: CASSEPGQGIGGYGYTF. The DNA for the CDR3 is TGTGCCAGCAGTGAACCGGGACAGGGGATAGGTGGCTATGGCTACACCTTC.

In its sample, this clonotype was seen many times. The CDR3 loop is CASSQVDISGNTIYF. The DNA for the CDR3 is TGCGCCAGCAGCCAAGTCGACATCTCTGGAAACACCATATATTTT. This rearrangement joins TRBV4-1 to TRBJ1-3; D uncertain. The length of the CDR3 is 15 residues. Trimming stripped 1 base from V and 0 bases from J, with 7 bases between. Germline V gene sequence: CDR1 MGHRA, CDR2 YSYEKL.

This chain links TRBV20-1 with TRBJ2-7; the match to TRBD2 covers 11 bases. This CDR3 is 13 amino acids long. Germline CDR1 reads DFQATT; CDR2 reads SNEGSKA (reference sequence). Trimming took 5 bases from V and 6 from J; bases not matched to a gene: 6. CDR3 bases: TGCAGTGCTGCGACTAGCGGGATGGCCGAGCAGTACTTC. Translated: CSAATSGMAEQYF.

V and J are TRBV7-2 and TRBJ1-5; no clear D gene. Per germline, CDR1 SGHTA and CDR2 FQGNSA. Deletions cut 2 bases from V and 0 bases from J, with 8 bases between. This CDR3 region has 15 residues. Here the CDR3 DNA reads TGTGCCAGCAGCTTAATTGACGCTAGCAATCAGCCCCAGCATTTT. Its protein product is CASSLIDASNQPQHF.

At least ten counts were recorded for this clonotype. The V call is TRBV12-3 or TRBV12-4, the J call TRBJ2-1; 7 bases match TRBD1. Trimming at V came to 8 bases and at J to 8 bases, leaving 12 bases not matched to a gene. The CDR3 is 14 residues long. The CDR3 spells CASGRQGRIDEQFF. In DNA form, the CDR3 reads TGTGCCAGCGGAAGACAGGGCCGAATCGATGAGCAGTTCTTC.

The chain has TRBV12-3 or TRBV12-4 and TRBJ2-1, with D perhaps matching TRBD1 (7 bases). Trimming took off 8 bases at V and 4 bases at J, with 15 bases between the two ends. CDR3 length: 14 residues. The CDR3 loop reads CASGGTAFYNEQFF. The CDR3 region has the DNA TGTGCCAGCGGCGGGACAGCATTTTACAATGAGCAGTTCTTC.

This clonotype has at least ten counts. CDR3 sequence: CASSAIGTSGSNEQFF. In DNA form, the CDR3 reads TGTGCCAGCAGCGCAATCGGGACTAGCGGGAGCAATGAGCAGTTCTTC. The chain recombines TRBV7-2 with TRBJ2-1; 14 bases are a match to TRBD2. The V gene end was trimmed by 5 bases and the J gene end by 6 bases; junction bases not matched to a gene: 6. This CDR3 contains 16 residues. Germline CDR1 and CDR2: SGHTA and FQGNSA.

The J gene is TRBJ2-1, the V gene TRBV20-1; D is perhaps TRBD2 (6 bases). Germline lookup yields CDR1 DFQATT and CDR2 SNEGSKA (reference sequence). This CDR3 contains 15 residues. Trimming left V 4 bases short and J 7 bases short, with 20 bases between. The CDR3 nucleotides read TGCAGTGCTATTGCAGCCACAAAGAGCGGGAATGAGCAGTTCTTC. Translating it yields CSAIAATKSGNEQFF.